These 15 T cell receptor beta chains came from one sample sequenced in a study of cytomegalovirus exposure and HLA in healthy donors. PCR was performed using 60 Vbeta and 13 Jbeta primers. Sequencing used immunoSEQ multiplex PCR; TCRdb keeps in-frame clones, though not all of them. Found here are about 76,000 clones, 60% to 75% of them singletons; the top ten hold 11%. The sample comprised PBMCs. Source of these receptors: a woman between 40 and 55 years old in good health and CMV-seropositive.

The rearrangement joins TRBV18 to TRBJ1-1, with D unresolved. The CDR3 spans 13 residues. V was clipped by 2 bases and J by 7 bases, with 11 bases between them. CDR1 KGHSH and CDR2 LQKENI come from the germline V gene. CDR3 region: CASSPSIESEAFF. The CDR3 bases are TGTGCCAGCTCACCATCGATTGAGAGTGAAGCTTTCTTT.

This clone has a single count. The rearrangement links TRBV5-4 to TRBJ2-4; D call uncertain. The CDR3 has 14 amino acids. V was clipped by 2 bases and J by 5 bases, with 11 bases between them. Germline V gives CDR1 SGHNT, CDR2 YYREEE (reference sequence). CDR3 DNA: TGTGCCAGCAGCTTATATACAGACCAAAACATTCAGTACTTC. Amino acids: CASSLYTDQNIQYF.

The chain employs TRBV19 and TRBJ2-1; 8 bases line up with TRBD2. This CDR3 has 14 amino acids. V dropped 8 bases and J dropped 2; count of bases not matched to a gene: 5. Germline lookup yields CDR1 LNHDA and CDR2 SQIVND (reference sequence). CDR3 sequence reads: CASGTTSAYNEQFF. The CDR3 DNA reads as TGTGCCAGTGGAACGACTAGCGCCTACAATGAGCAGTTCTTC.

This clone was detected only a few times. The rearrangement uses TRBV19 and TRBJ2-5; 7 bases are a match to TRBD2. The CDR3 totals 15 residues. Germline V gene lookup returns CDR1 LNHDA and CDR2 SQIVND (reference sequence). Trimming took 4 bases from V and 2 from J; bases not matched to a gene: 7. CDR3 coding DNA: TGTGCCAGTAGTAGACTAGCTTCTGGGCAAGAGACCCAGTACTTC. Its translation is CASSRLASGQETQYF.

This clone was observed a handful of times. This chain uses TRBV10-2 with TRBJ2-7; D might be TRBD1 (5 bases). This CDR3 has 18 amino acids. Germline assignment: CDR1 WSHSY and CDR2 SAAADI. The V and J ends lost 3 bases and 3 bases respectively, with 24 bases between them. In DNA, the CDR3 is TGCGCCAGCAGTGACCACGACTCTTTCCAGGGTCCTTACTACGAGCAGTACTTC. Its protein is CASSDHDSFQGPYYEQYF.

CDR3 protein: CASSDAGTGGGYGTQYF. The DNA for the CDR3 is TGTGCCAGCAGTGACGCCGGGACAGGGGGCGGGTATGGGACCCAGTACTTC. V gene TRBV6-1 combines with J gene TRBJ2-5; 12 positions match TRBD1. V was pared by 3 bases and J by 7 bases, with 12 bases of the junction left unmatched. Per germline, CDR1 MNHNS and CDR2 SASEGT. The CDR3 is made up of 17 amino acids.

CDR3 nucleotides: TGCGCCAGCAGCTTGGGGACAGGGAAGAACGAGCAGTACTTC. It translates to CASSLGTGKNEQYF. V usage is TRBV5-1 and J usage is TRBJ2-7; TRBD1 aligns across 8 bases. This CDR3 has 14 residues. J lost 5 bases, V lost 0 bases, and 4 bases had no gene match. Looked up from germline, CDR1 is SGHRS and CDR2 is YFSETQ.

This chain connects TRBV29-1 to TRBJ2-3, with a possible D match to TRBD1 (5 bases). Trimming removed 1 base from V and 0 bases from J, with 5 bases in between. The CDR3 runs 13 residues. Germline V gene lookup returns CDR1 SQVTM and CDR2 ANQGSEA. CDR3: CSVEGQSTDTQYF. The CDR3 DNA reads as TGCAGCGTTGAAGGACAGAGCACAGATACGCAGTATTTT.

This clone came up once. This rearrangement joins TRBV7-9 to TRBJ1-6; D remains unclear. V lost 1 base and J 9 bases, leaving 7 bases between the germline ends. The CDR3 is 13 residues long. CDR1 and CDR2 from the germline V gene are SEHNR and FQNEAQ (reference sequence). The CDR3 loop is CASSLDSGSPLHF. CDR3 nucleotides: TGTGCCAGCAGCTTAGACTCCGGTTCACCCCTCCACTTT.

The J gene is TRBJ2-7, the V gene TRBV5-1; perhaps TRBD1 as D (6 bases). Trimming cost V 2 bases and J 6 bases, with 21 bases left between them. Germline CDR1 reads SGHRS; CDR2 reads YFSETQ. The CDR3 consists of 16 residues. CDR3: CASSLRTALTDGEQYF. The DNA for the CDR3 is TGCGCCAGCAGCTTACGGACAGCCCTAACAGACGGCGAGCAGTACTTC.

The chain has TRBV5-1 and TRBJ1-1, with TRBD1 matching over 7 bases. CDR1 and CDR2 (germline): SGHRS, YFSETQ. CDR3 length: 15 amino acids. V lost 4 bases to trimming and J lost 0 bases; unmatched junction nucleotides: 6. The CDR3 protein is CASSPATGVNTEAFF. CDR3 nucleotides: TGCGCCAGCAGCCCCGCAACAGGGGTGAACACTGAAGCTTTCTTT.

The rearrangement uses TRBV7-9 and TRBJ1-1; tentatively, D is TRBD1 (5 bases). The V and J ends lost 1 base and 8 bases respectively, with 14 bases between them. Germline V gives CDR1 SEHNR, CDR2 FQNEAQ (reference sequence). This CDR3 has 14 amino acids. The CDR3 sequence is CASSLELGAGEAFF. The CDR3 bases are TGTGCCAGCAGCTTAGAATTGGGTGCAGGGGAAGCTTTCTTT.

CDR3 loop: CASSPSGSPTDTQYF. The CDR3 coding sequence is TGTGCCAGTAGCCCTAGCGGGAGTCCGACAGATACGCAGTATTTT. This chain joins TRBV19 and TRBJ2-3, with 10 bases aligning to TRBD2. This CDR3 region has 15 residues. Germline V lookup: CDR1 LNHDA, CDR2 SQIVND (reference sequence). V lost 6 bases to trimming and J lost 3 bases; unmatched junction nucleotides: 6.

In its sample, this clone was seen a few times. The chain couples TRBV4-1 to TRBJ2-2; TRBD2 aligns across 12 bases. The CDR3 spans 18 residues. Germline CDR1 MGHRA, CDR2 YSYEKL. J gave up 5 bases and V 2 bases, and 9 bases lay outside the gene matches. As DNA, the CDR3 is TGCGCCAGCAGCCAACACGCCCTAGCGGGAGGGTATACCGGGGAGCTGTTTTTT. Its translation: CASSQHALAGGYTGELFF.

The chain carries TRBV28 and TRBJ2-7; TRBD1 agrees at 8 bases. CDR3 size: 17 residues. The trim removed 4 bases at V and 0 bases at J, leaving 11 bases unmatched. CDR1 is MDHEN, CDR2 SYDVKM, per germline. The CDR3 loop is CASSSPSRTGFSYEQYF. Written as DNA, the CDR3 is TGTGCCAGCAGTTCACCTTCTAGGACAGGGTTCTCCTACGAGCAGTACTTC.